This note documents a single T cell receptor (beta chain) sequence. The target antigen is unknown. This sample is drawn from a study of blood T cells in healthy people across ages. Study-wide findings and caveats: CMV status of donors was unknown, possibly confounding expanded clonotype changes. Relative to aged donors, long-lived donors carried more naive CD4+ cells and displayed higher diversity.

V lost 3 bases, J lost 0 bases, and 15 bases lay in between. CDR3 length: 17 residues. Together with a sample-barcoded 5' primer, a J-beta primer mix was included in a second PCR lasting about 7 to 11 cycles. In TCRdb, the 5' RACE reads were re-called with MiXCR into one record per CDR3 protein. This sample carries roughly 800,000 distinct CDR3 sequences, 58% of them seen once, and the ten largest clones take roughly 20%. The sample consisted of blood. The origin of this receptor is a man aged 30 to 39 in good health. The gene calls are TRBV12-3 or TRBV12-4 and TRBJ2-1, with D maybe TRBD2 (6 bases). Here the CDR3 DNA reads TGTGCCAGCAGTTTGGGGTCTAGCGCGAGCTCCTACAATGAGCAGTTCTTC. Its translation: CASSLGSSASSYNEQFF.